These T cell receptor beta chains were read from a single sample in a study of blood T cell repertoires in COVID-19. TCRdb's copy holds only in-frame clones and misses some; the assay was immunoSEQ multiplex PCR. In the table there are approximately 99,000 clones, about 88% of which are singletons. Sequencing was carried out using peripheral blood. The source is a human donor in a cohort sampled during active COVID-19. CDR3s include the opening cysteine and the closing phenylalanine or tryptophan. The D gene is left open where the match is weak. Clone size is stated in some rows and not others, as once, few, many or a class when expanded.

d_gene: .
j_gene: TRBJ2-5
abundance: .
v_gene: TRBV19
CDR3aa: CASSIRPAGPGNQYF
CDR3nt: TGTGCCAGTAGTATACGTCCCGCGGGTCCGGGTAACCAGTACTTC

d_gene: .
j_gene: TRBJ1-1
abundance: .
v_gene: TRBV7-9
CDR3aa: CASSLGGGFLNTEAFF
CDR3nt: TGTGCCAGCAGCTTAGGCGGGGGGTTTTTGAACACTGAAGCTTTCTTT

d_gene: .
j_gene: TRBJ2-5
abundance: .
v_gene: TRBV28
CDR3aa: CASSSSTVGMTQYF
CDR3nt: TGTGCCAGCAGTTCATCGACAGTGGGGATGACCCAGTACTTC

d_gene: TRBD2
j_gene: TRBJ2-1
abundance: .
v_gene: TRBV18
CDR3aa: CASSPGLPSNEQFF
CDR3nt: TGTGCCAGCTCACCGGGACTACCGTCCAATGAGCAGTTCTTC

d_gene: .
j_gene: TRBJ2-6
abundance: .
v_gene: TRBV11-3
CDR3aa: CASSLDGQSLTF
CDR3nt: TGTGCCAGCAGCTTGGACGGACAGAGCCTGACTTTC

d_gene: .
j_gene: TRBJ2-2
abundance: .
v_gene: TRBV19
CDR3aa: CASSDSNTGELFF
CDR3nt: TGTGCCAGTAGCGACAGCAACACCGGGGAGCTGTTTTTT

d_gene: TRBD1
j_gene: TRBJ2-7
abundance: .
v_gene: TRBV2
CDR3aa: CASSSPGQGLWYF
CDR3nt: TGTGCCAGCAGTTCTCCGGGACAGGGGTTATGGTACTTC

d_gene: .
j_gene: TRBJ2-7
abundance: .
v_gene: TRBV27
CDR3aa: CASSLIGGAPSYEQYF
CDR3nt: TGTGCCAGCAGTTTAATTGGCGGGGCCCCATCATACGAGCAGTACTTC

d_gene: .
j_gene: TRBJ1-1
abundance: few
v_gene: TRBV14
CDR3aa: CASSLPGMNTEAFF
CDR3nt: TGTGCCAGCAGCCTCCCGGGGATGAACACTGAAGCTTTCTTT

d_gene: TRBD2
j_gene: TRBJ2-7
abundance: once
v_gene: TRBV19
CDR3aa: CASRLAGTYEQYF
CDR3nt: TGTGCCAGTAGACTAGCGGGAACCTACGAGCAGTACTTC

d_gene: .
j_gene: TRBJ2-7
abundance: .
v_gene: TRBV28
CDR3aa: CASSLFSAYEQYF
CDR3nt: TGTGCCAGCAGTTTATTCTCCGCCTACGAGCAGTACTTC

d_gene: .
j_gene: TRBJ2-2
abundance: .
v_gene: TRBV27
CDR3aa: CASSFQGSGELFF
CDR3nt: TGTGCCAGCAGTTTTCAGGGCAGCGGGGAGCTGTTTTTT

d_gene: .
j_gene: TRBJ2-7
abundance: .
v_gene: TRBV3-1/TRBV3-2
CDR3aa: CASSQDETGAGYEQYF
CDR3nt: TGTGCCAGCAGCCAAGATGAGACAGGCGCTGGCTACGAGCAGTACTTC

d_gene: .
j_gene: TRBJ1-1
abundance: .
v_gene: TRBV29-1
CDR3aa: CSVRIPQGQAFF
CDR3nt: TGCAGCGTCCGTATTCCTCAGGGGCAAGCTTTCTTT